This TCR beta chain was captured by sequencing in a study of OX40 agonist ivuxolimab in advanced cancers. Study observations and caveats: Among the least clonally expanded were partial responders at 0.1-3.0 mg/kg. CD4+ and CD8+ blood T cells expanded clonally by week 6 at 0.1 to 3.0 mg/kg. CD8+ T cells (on average) carried more expanded clones than CD4+ T cells.

The method was immunoSEQ multiplex PCR; TCRdb's version includes in-frame clones alone and lacks a portion of them. In the table there are roughly 76,000 clones, around 83% of which are singletons. The table lists this clone with a count of one. Its antigen remains unknown. CDR1 is LNHDA, CDR2 SQIVND, per germline (reference sequence). V shed 5 bases and J shed 0 bases, with 11 bases lying between them. The CDR3 contains 16 residues. The material was CD4+ or CD8+ T cells sorted from blood, obtained in a trial of the OX40 agonist ivuxolimab. The V call is TRBV19, the J call TRBJ2-6; tentatively, D is TRBD1 (5 bases). This sequence was found in an adult with an advanced solid tumor such as melanoma, head and neck, liver or kidney cancer. CDR3 sequence (DNA): TGTGCCAGTAGTGTACAAAGGGGCTCTGGGGCCAACGTCCTGACTTTC. It yields the protein CASSVQRGSGANVLTF.